This TCR beta chain was sequenced in a study of shared clonotypes between healthy human individuals. Trimming stripped 4 bases from V and 2 bases from J, with 12 bases between. The CDR3 is 14 residues long. CDR1 is MGHRA, CDR2 YSYEKL, per germline. This clone was seen more than once but under ten times. TCRdb's table, derived via immunoSEQ multiplex PCR, lists solely in-frame clones and lacks some. The repertoire holds over 850,000 clones, 70% to 80% seen once, with roughly 0.65% in the top ten. Sequenced sample: memory CD4+ T cells from PBMCs. The sample's subset: CD45RA-negative fraction. The sequence was collected from a man aged 18 to 29 in good health. Some clones in this sample may be carry-over from other donors' samples. The gene calls are TRBV4-1 and TRBJ2-7, with D perhaps given as TRBD1 or TRBD2 (5 bases each). The CDR3 region is CASSPHGGPYEQYF. As DNA, the CDR3 is TGCGCCAGCAGCCCGCATGGGGGACCCTACGAGCAGTACTTC.